Below, 25 T cell receptor beta chains from the same sample are listed, as sequenced in a study of control samples from healthy donors and cancer patients. Sequencing used immunoSEQ multiplex PCR; TCRdb keeps in-frame clones, though not all of them. In the table there are 45,000 or so clones, around 93% of which are singletons. The specimen was PBMCs. These receptors were collected from a woman in her forties with head and neck cancer.

J is TRBJ2-4 and V is TRBV3-1 (or the pseudogene TRBV3-2); 14 positions agree with TRBD2. The germline V gene has CDR1 LGHDT and CDR2 YNNKEL (reference sequence). V lost 4 bases and J lost 4; bases outside the gene matches: 6. There are 17 residues in the CDR3. The CDR3 sequence is CASSPHGTSGRKNIQYF. The CDR3, as DNA: TGTGCCAGCAGCCCCCACGGGACTAGCGGGAGAAAAAACATTCAGTACTTC.

The CDR3 region has the DNA TGTGCCAGCGCTCCTGCCACGTTGAACACTGAAGCTTTCTTT. It yields the protein CASAPATLNTEAFF. The chain recombines TRBV9 with TRBJ1-1; D is undetermined. The V gene's germline CDR1 is SGDLS and CDR2 YYNGEE. The CDR3 consists of 14 residues. Trimming removed 7 bases from V and 0 bases from J, with 13 bases in between.

The chain joins TRBV12-3 or TRBV12-4 to TRBJ2-7; no reliable D call. This CDR3 is 11 amino acids long. The ends were cut back, 1 base at V and 6 bases at J, with 4 bases in the middle. Here the CDR3 reads CASSLGVEQYF. The CDR3 nucleotides are TGTGCCAGCAGTTTAGGGGTCGAGCAGTACTTC.

The chain employs TRBV6-5 and TRBJ1-2; perhaps TRBD1 as D (5 bases). V was cut by 7 bases and J by 10 bases, with 10 bases left in between. The CDR3 totals 10 residues. In germline, CDR1 is MNHEY, CDR2 SVGAGI. The chain's CDR3 is CASTGRSYTF. In nucleotides, the CDR3 is TGTGCCAGCACAGGGAGGTCCTACACCTTC.

CDR3 DNA sequence: TGTGCCTGGAGTTCGGACAGAGACGAGCAGTACTTC. Amino acid sequence: CAWSSDRDEQYF. The J gene is TRBJ2-7, the V gene TRBV30; D may be TRBD1 (6 bases). V lost 2 bases and J lost 5, with 10 bases in between. CDR3 size: 12 residues. The V gene's germline CDR1 is GTSNPN and CDR2 SVGIG (reference sequence).

The table lists this clone with a few counts. The chain carries TRBV10-2 and TRBJ1-1; 7 nucleotides align to TRBD1. V shed 4 bases, J shed 1 base, and the junction held 6 bases outside the gene matches. The germline gives CDR1 WSHSY, CDR2 SAAADI. CDR3 length: 15 amino acids. The CDR3 reads CASSGHRGTNTEAFF. The CDR3 DNA reads as TGCGCCAGCAGTGGGCACAGGGGAACGAACACTGAAGCTTTCTTT.

This clone was detected only once. The rearrangement joins TRBV25-1 to TRBJ2-5, with D unclear. Germline lookup yields CDR1 MGHDK and CDR2 SYGVNS. V dropped 8 bases and J dropped 4 bases, with 17 bases sitting between them. This CDR3 is 14 amino acids long. The CDR3 coding sequence is TGTGCCAGCTCCCCCAGTGGGTCTAGAGAGACCCAGTACTTC. Translating it yields CASSPSGSRETQYF.

The rearrangement joins TRBV29-1 to TRBJ2-7, with D possibly matching TRBD2 (5 bases). The CDR3 loop spans 12 amino acids. CDR1 is SQVTM and CDR2 is ANQGSEA in the germline V gene. V was shortened by 5 bases and J by 2 bases, with 10 bases between the two germline ends. DNA of the CDR3: TGCAGCGTTTCTGGACTTACCTACGAGCAGTACTTC. Translation gives CSVSGLTYEQYF.

The V gene is TRBV2, the J gene TRBJ1-2; TRBD1 might be the D (5 bases). The CDR3 is made up of 14 amino acids. Per the germline V gene, CDR1 is SNHLY and CDR2 is FYNNEI. Trimming removed 2 bases at V and 6 bases at J, with 13 bases between. CDR3 region: CASSEQGPSDGYTF. CDR3 nucleotides: TGTGCCAGCAGTGAACAGGGACCATCGGATGGCTACACCTTC.

The gene calls are TRBV12-3 or TRBV12-4 and TRBJ1-1; TRBD1 might be the D (6 bases). With 6 bases removed from V and 5 bases from J, the gap between germline ends came to 13 bases. The CDR3 consists of 13 residues. The CDR3 DNA follows: TGTGCCAGCAGGGTCCGCCAGGGGACTGAAGCTTTCTTT. The encoded protein is CASRVRQGTEAFF.

The chain joins TRBV2 to TRBJ2-3, with D possibly TRBD1 on 7 matching bases. Looked up from germline, CDR1 is SNHLY and CDR2 is FYNNEI. Trimming removed 6 bases at V and 2 bases at J, with 18 bases between. CDR3 size: 16 residues. As DNA, the CDR3 is TGTGCCAGCAGCCAAGAGGGGGCGGGGAACACAGATACGCAGTATTTT. Translating it yields CASSQEGAGNTDTQYF. The full variable domain, rest sourced from reference TRBV2 and TRBJ2-3, is EPEVTQTPSHQVTQMGQEVILRCVPISNHLYFYWYRQILGQKVEFLVSFYNNEISEKSEIFDDQFSVERPDGSNFTLKIRSTKLEDSAMYFCASSQEGAGNTDTQYFGPGTRLTVL.

To note about this clone: Other DNA sequences of this sample code for an identical CDR3. This rearrangement joins TRBV7-9 to TRBJ1-1, with D unclear. CDR1 and CDR2 (germline): SEHNR, FQNEAQ (reference sequence). Trimming removed 4 bases at V and 1 base at J, with 7 bases between. CDR3 size: 13 residues. For the CDR3, the DNA is TGTGCCAGCAGCTACGGGCCGAACACTGAAGCTTTCTTT. Its translation is CASSYGPNTEAFF. The entire variable domain, with the rest obtained from reference TRBV7-9 and TRBJ1-1, is as follows: DTGVSQNPRHKITKRGQNVTFRCDPISEHNRLYWYRQTLGQGPEFLTYFQNEAQLEKSRLLSDRFSAERPKGSFSTLEIQRTEQGDSAMYLCASSYGPNTEAFFGQGTRLTVV.

This clone was recorded a few times. The chain carries TRBV6-2 or TRBV6-3 and TRBJ2-1, with D unclear. Germline V lookup: CDR1 MNHEY, CDR2 SVGEGT. Between the trimmed V and J ends, which lost 2 bases and 6 bases, there was a span of 11 bases. The CDR3 is made up of 14 amino acids. CDR3 amino acids: CASSYMSHPNEQFF. The CDR3, as DNA: TGTGCCAGCAGTTACATGTCCCACCCCAATGAGCAGTTCTTC.

This chain links TRBV10-3 with TRBJ2-7; D remains ambiguous. Germline V gene data show CDR1 as ENHRY and CDR2 as SYGVKD. The V end was cut by 0 bases, the J end by 7 bases, with 19 bases between. The CDR3 totals 16 residues. This CDR3 is CAISESTRSPPWEQYF. DNA for the CDR3: TGTGCCATCAGTGAGTCGACACGCAGTCCCCCTTGGGAGCAGTACTTC.

This chain connects TRBV5-1 to TRBJ2-3, with D hard to call. V was clipped by 5 bases and J by 1 base, with 14 bases between them. Germline V gene lookup returns CDR1 SGHRS and CDR2 YFSETQ. The length of the CDR3 is 15 residues. CDR3 sequence: CASRHYAARTDTQYF. CDR3 in DNA: TGCGCCAGCAGACATTATGCGGCCCGCACAGATACGCAGTATTTT.

The rearrangement uses TRBV5-4 and TRBJ2-2; 11 nucleotides agree with TRBD1. CDR3 size: 16 residues. J lost 3 bases, V lost 5 bases, and 6 bases had no gene match. Germline assignment: CDR1 SGHNT and CDR2 YYREEE (reference sequence). The CDR3 region has the DNA TGTGCCAGCAGTGCGGGACAGGGGGGATACACCGGGGAGCTGTTTTTT. Its protein product is CASSAGQGGYTGELFF. Supplemented by reference TRBV5-4 and TRBJ2-2, the full variable domain reads ETGVTQSPTHLIKTRGQQVTLRCSSQSGHNTVSWYQQALGQGPQFIFQYYREEENGRGNFPPRFSGLQFPNYSSELNVNALELDDSALYLCASSAGQGGYTGELFFGEGSRLTVL.

The chain is built from TRBV3-1 (or the pseudogene TRBV3-2) and TRBJ1-1; D ambiguous. V was trimmed by 0 bases and J by 2 bases, leaving 13 bases between them. The CDR3 runs 16 residues. Germline assignment: CDR1 LGHDT and CDR2 YNNKEL (reference sequence). CDR3 coding DNA: TGTGCCAGCAGCCAAGATGCCCCGGGCCTTAACACTGAAGCTTTCTTT. Translated: CASSQDAPGLNTEAFF.

This clone was seen once. The chain uses TRBV13 and TRBJ2-5, with 8 bases that match TRBD2. Losses at the gene ends were 2 bases for V and 5 bases for J; bases not matched to a gene: 1. This CDR3 contains 13 residues. Germline values: CDR1 PRHDT, CDR2 FYEKMQ (reference sequence). The CDR3 DNA sequence: TGTGCCAGCAGCTTACGACTAGCGGAGACCCAGTACTTC. Its translation: CASSLRLAETQYF.

The CDR3: CASSPGPYFTAFF. CDR3 DNA: TGTGCCAGTAGTCCGGGACCTTACTTCACAGCTTTCTTT. The chain joins TRBV19 to TRBJ1-1; TRBD1 is a possible D gene (5 bases). Germline lookup yields CDR1 LNHDA and CDR2 SQIVND (reference sequence). Trimming removed 5 bases at V and 10 bases at J, with 17 bases between. The CDR3 consists of 13 residues.

The chain has TRBV19 and TRBJ1-2, with D hard to call. Germline-derived CDR1 and CDR2 are LNHDA and SQIVND (reference sequence). Trimming removed 3 bases at V and 0 bases at J, with 8 bases between. The CDR3 is 14 residues long. CDR3 DNA sequence: TGTGCCAGTAGTATCGGCGGTACTAACTATGGCTACACCTTC. This sequence encodes CASSIGGTNYGYTF.

This clone came up once. CDR3 coding DNA: TGCGCCAGCAGCTTGGTTCCGGGGGGTCTGAGCTCCTACGAGCAGTACTTC. It yields the protein CASSLVPGGLSSYEQYF. The V call is TRBV5-1, the J call TRBJ2-7; 7 nucleotides agree with TRBD2. The V and J ends lost 0 bases and 0 bases, in that order; junction bases with no gene match: 9. The CDR3 contains 17 residues. Germline loops: CDR1 SGHRS, CDR2 YFSETQ. The complete variable domain, with remaining parts taken from reference TRBV5-1 and TRBJ2-7, reads KAGVTQTPRYLIKTRGQQVTLSCSPISGHRSVSWYQQTPGQGLQFLFEYFSETQRNKGNFPGRFSGRQFSNSRSEMNVSTLELGDSALYLCASSLVPGGLSSYEQYFGPGTRLTVT.

The gene calls are TRBV7-2 and TRBJ1-2; TRBD1 matches 7 bases. V shed 2 bases and J 10 bases; nucleotides not matched to a gene: 4. Germline V gene sequence: CDR1 SGHTA, CDR2 FQGNSA. This CDR3 is 12 amino acids long. The DNA of the CDR3 is TGTGCCAGCAGCTTACTCAGGGGGGACTACACCTTC. It translates to CASSLLRGDYTF. The full variable domain, in which reference TRBV7-2 and TRBJ1-2 provide the parts outside the CDR3, is GAGVSQSPSNKVTEKGKDVELRCDPISGHTALYWYRQSLGQGLEFLIYFQGNSAPDKSGLPSDRFSAERTGGSVSTLTIQRTQQEDSAVYLCASSLLRGDYTFGSGTRLTVV.

This chain uses TRBV2 with TRBJ1-2, with 10 bases that match TRBD1. CDR3 length: 15 amino acids. Per germline, CDR1 SNHLY and CDR2 FYNNEI. J gave up 2 bases and V 6 bases, and 6 bases lay outside the gene matches. The chain's CDR3 is CASSGTGAINYGYTF. The CDR3, as DNA: TGTGCCAGCAGCGGGACAGGGGCCATAAACTATGGCTACACCTTC.

The chain employs TRBV9 and TRBJ1-5; 8 bases align to TRBD1. The junction had 2 bases not matched to a gene; V was cut back by 2 bases and J by 4 bases. Germline loops: CDR1 SGDLS, CDR2 YYNGEE. The CDR3 is 14 residues long. The CDR3 sequence is CASSVGTGNQPQHF. In nucleotides, the CDR3 is TGTGCCAGCAGCGTCGGGACAGGTAATCAGCCCCAGCATTTT.

The CDR3 here is CASSQSRAGRTDTQYF. Here the CDR3 DNA reads TGTGCCAGCAGCCAAAGTCGAGCGGGGCGCACAGATACGCAGTATTTT. This chain uses TRBV14 with TRBJ2-3; TRBD2 aligns across 7 bases. In germline, CDR1 is SGHDN, CDR2 FVKESK. J was trimmed by 1 base and V by 2 bases; bases with no gene match: 6. CDR3 size: 16 residues.